This T cell receptor beta chain is drawn from a study of cytomegalovirus exposure and HLA in healthy donors. Study context: The roughly 120 million unique TCR beta sequences, from roughly 170 million T cells, were found by an earlier analysis. General study findings and limits: Compared with the roughly 670-donor mean, an Asian-associated ancestry cluster reportedly had fewer N-insertions, according to a later analysis. Analysis performed later found more than 15,000 TCR beta sequences associated with HLA alleles at 0.05 false discovery rate.

This donor had no CMV serostatus on record. This PCR relied on a set of 60 Vbeta primers and 13 Jbeta primers. Assay: immunoSEQ multiplex PCR; the TCRdb copy retains only in-frame clones and omits some. The sample lists 120,000 or so clones, around 77% occurring once. Concerning this clone itself: The antigen is not known.

Trimming removed 2 bases from V and 5 bases from J; junction bases left unmatched: 7. Germline CDR1 SGHRS, CDR2 YFSETQ. There are 15 residues in the CDR3. Sequenced material: PBMCs. The sequence came from a human donor in good health. V gene TRBV5-1 combines with J gene TRBJ2-7; 10 nucleotides align to TRBD1. CDR3 residues: CASSFTGTGANEQYF. Here the CDR3 DNA reads TGCGCCAGCAGCTTTACCGGGACAGGGGCCAACGAGCAGTACTTC.